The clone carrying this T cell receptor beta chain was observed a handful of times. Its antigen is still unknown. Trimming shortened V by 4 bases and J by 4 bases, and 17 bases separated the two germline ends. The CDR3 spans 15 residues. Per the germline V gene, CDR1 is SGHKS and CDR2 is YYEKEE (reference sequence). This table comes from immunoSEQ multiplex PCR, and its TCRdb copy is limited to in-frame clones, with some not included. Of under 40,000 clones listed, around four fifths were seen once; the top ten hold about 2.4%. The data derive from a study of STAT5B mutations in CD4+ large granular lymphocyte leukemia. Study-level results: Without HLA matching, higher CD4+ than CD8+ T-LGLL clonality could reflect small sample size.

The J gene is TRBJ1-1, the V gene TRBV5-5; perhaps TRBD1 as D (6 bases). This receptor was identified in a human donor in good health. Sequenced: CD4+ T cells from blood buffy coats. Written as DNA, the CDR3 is TGTGCCAGCAGCCCCGAGGGGGAGCTGGGCACTGAAGCTTTCTTT. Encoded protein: CASSPEGELGTEAFF.